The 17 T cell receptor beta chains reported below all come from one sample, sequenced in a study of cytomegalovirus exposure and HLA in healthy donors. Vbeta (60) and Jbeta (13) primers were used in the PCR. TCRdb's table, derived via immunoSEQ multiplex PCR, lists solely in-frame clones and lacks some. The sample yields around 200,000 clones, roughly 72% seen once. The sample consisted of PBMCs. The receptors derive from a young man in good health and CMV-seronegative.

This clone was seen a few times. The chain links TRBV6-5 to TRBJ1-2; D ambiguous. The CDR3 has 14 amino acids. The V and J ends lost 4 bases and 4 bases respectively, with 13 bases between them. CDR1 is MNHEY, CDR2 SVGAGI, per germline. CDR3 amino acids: CASSSTPRSYGYTF. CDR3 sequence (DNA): TGTGCCAGCAGTTCGACCCCTAGGAGCTATGGCTACACCTTC.

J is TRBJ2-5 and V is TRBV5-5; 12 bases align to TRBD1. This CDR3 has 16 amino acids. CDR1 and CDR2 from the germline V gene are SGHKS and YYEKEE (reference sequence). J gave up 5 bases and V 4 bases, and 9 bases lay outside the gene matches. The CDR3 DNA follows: TGTGCCAGCAGCCATATGGGGGACAGGGGGCTCGAGACCCAGTACTTC. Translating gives CASSHMGDRGLETQYF. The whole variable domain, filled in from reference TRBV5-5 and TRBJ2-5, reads DAGVTQSPTHLIKTRGQQVTLRCSPISGHKSVSWYQQVLGQGPQFIFQYYEKEERGRGNFPDRFSARQFPNYSSELNVNALLLGDSALYLCASSHMGDRGLETQYFGPGTRLLVL.

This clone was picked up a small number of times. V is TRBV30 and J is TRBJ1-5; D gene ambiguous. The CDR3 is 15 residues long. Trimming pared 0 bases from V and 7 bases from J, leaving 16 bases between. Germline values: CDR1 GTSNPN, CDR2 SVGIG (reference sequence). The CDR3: CAWSVRRREDQPQHF. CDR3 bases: TGTGCCTGGAGTGTAAGGAGGAGGGAGGACCAGCCCCAGCATTTT.

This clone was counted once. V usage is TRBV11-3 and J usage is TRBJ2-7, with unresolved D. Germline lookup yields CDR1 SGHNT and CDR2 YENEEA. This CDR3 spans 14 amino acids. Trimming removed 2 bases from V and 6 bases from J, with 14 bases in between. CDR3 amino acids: CASSLFALASEQYF. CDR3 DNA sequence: TGTGCCAGCAGCTTATTCGCTTTAGCATCCGAGCAGTACTTC.

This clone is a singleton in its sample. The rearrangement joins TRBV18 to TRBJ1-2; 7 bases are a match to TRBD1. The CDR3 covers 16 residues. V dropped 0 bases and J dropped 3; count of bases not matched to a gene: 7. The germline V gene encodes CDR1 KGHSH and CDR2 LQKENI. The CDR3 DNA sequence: TGTGCCAGCTCACCACCAGGGACAGAGGGGGACTATGGCTACACCTTC. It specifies CASSPPGTEGDYGYTF.

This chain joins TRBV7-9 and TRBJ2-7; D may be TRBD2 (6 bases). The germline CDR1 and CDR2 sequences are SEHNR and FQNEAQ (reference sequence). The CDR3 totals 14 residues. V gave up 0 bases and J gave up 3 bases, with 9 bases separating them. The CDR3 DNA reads TGTGCCAGCAGCTTAGCGGGGGGAGGCTACGAGCAGTACTTC. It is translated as CASSLAGGGYEQYF.

CDR3 in DNA: TGTGCCAGCAGCTTAGACAGGGGTCGATTAATCTACGAGCAGTACTTC. It encodes CASSLDRGRLIYEQYF. The chain couples TRBV11-2 to TRBJ2-7; D might be TRBD1 (6 bases). The germline V gene encodes CDR1 SGHAT and CDR2 FQNNGV. The germline V and J ends were trimmed by 0 bases and 3 bases, with 15 bases remaining between them. The CDR3 has 16 residues.

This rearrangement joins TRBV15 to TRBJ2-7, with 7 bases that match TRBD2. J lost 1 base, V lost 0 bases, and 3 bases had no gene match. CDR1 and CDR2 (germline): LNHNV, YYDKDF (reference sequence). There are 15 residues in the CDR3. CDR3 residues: CATSRERGGSYEQYF. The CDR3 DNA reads TGTGCCACCAGCAGAGAACGGGGAGGGTCCTACGAGCAGTACTTC.

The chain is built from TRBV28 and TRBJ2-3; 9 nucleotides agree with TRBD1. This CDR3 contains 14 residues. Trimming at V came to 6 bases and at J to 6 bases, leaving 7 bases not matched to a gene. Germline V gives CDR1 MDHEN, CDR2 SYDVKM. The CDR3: CASSTGQGSDTQYF. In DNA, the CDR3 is TGTGCCAGCAGCACGGGACAGGGTAGCGATACGCAGTATTTT.

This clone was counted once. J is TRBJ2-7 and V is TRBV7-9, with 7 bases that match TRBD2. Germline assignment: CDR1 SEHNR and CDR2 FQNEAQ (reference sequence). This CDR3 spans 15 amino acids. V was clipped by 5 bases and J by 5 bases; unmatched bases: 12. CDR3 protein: CASSPGLVLLDEQYF. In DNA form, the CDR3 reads TGTGCCAGCAGCCCAGGACTAGTCCTTTTGGACGAGCAGTACTTC.

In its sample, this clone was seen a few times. The CDR3 DNA is TGTGCCAGCAGCTTAGTCCCGGGACAGACCCTTCGGAGCTCCTACGAGCAGTACTTC. Encoded protein: CASSLVPGQTLRSSYEQYF. The chain carries TRBV7-9 and TRBJ2-7, with 7 bases matching TRBD1. Germline CDR1 reads SEHNR; CDR2 reads FQNEAQ (reference sequence). The junction had 15 bases not matched to a gene; V was cut back by 1 base and J by 0 bases. This CDR3 is 19 amino acids long.

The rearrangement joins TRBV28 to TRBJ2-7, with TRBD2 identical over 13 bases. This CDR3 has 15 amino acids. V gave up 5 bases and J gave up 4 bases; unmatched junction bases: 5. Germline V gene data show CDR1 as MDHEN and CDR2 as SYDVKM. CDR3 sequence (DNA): TGTGCCAGCAGTGCAGGGACTAGCGGGACGTACGAGCAGTACTTC. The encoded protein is CASSAGTSGTYEQYF.

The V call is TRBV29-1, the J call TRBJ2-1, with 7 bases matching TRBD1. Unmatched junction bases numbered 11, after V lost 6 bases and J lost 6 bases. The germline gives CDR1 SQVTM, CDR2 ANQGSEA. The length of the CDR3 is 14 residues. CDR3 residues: CSVHLTGPFNEQFF. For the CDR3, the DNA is TGCAGCGTCCACTTGACAGGGCCGTTCAATGAGCAGTTCTTC.

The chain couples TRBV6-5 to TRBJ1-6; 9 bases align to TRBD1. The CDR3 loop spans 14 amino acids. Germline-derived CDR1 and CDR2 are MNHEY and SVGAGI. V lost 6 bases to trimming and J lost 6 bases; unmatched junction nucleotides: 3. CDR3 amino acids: CASRGTGTNSPLHF. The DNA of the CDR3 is TGTGCCAGCAGGGGGACAGGGACTAATTCACCCCTCCACTTT.

The CDR3 coding sequence is TGTGCCACGTCGGGGGACTTCGCCTACGAGCAGTACTTC. As protein: CATSGDFAYEQYF. The chain carries TRBV30 and TRBJ2-7; maybe TRBD2 (6 bases). CDR3 length: 13 residues. The V end was cut by 8 bases, the J end by 2 bases, with 16 bases between. Germline V CDR1 and CDR2: GTSNPN, SVGIG (reference sequence). Using reference TRBV30 and TRBJ2-7 for the parts outside the CDR3, the full variable domain is SQTIHQWPATLVQPVGSPLSLECTVEGTSNPNLYWYRQAAGRGLQLLFYSVGIGQISSEVPQNLSASRPQDRQFILSSKKLLLSDSGFYLCATSGDFAYEQYFGPGTRLTVT.

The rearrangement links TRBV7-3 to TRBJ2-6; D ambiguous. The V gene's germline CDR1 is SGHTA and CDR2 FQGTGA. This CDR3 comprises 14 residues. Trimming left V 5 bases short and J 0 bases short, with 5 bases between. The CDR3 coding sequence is TGTGCCAGCAGCCCCAGCTCTGGGGCCAACGTCCTGACTTTC. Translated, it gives CASSPSSGANVLTF.

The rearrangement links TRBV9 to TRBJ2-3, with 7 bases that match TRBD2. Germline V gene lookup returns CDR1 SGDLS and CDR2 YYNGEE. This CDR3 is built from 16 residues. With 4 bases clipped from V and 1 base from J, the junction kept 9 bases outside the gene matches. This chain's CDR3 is CASSPSAGEGTDTQYF. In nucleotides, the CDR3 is TGTGCCAGCAGCCCATCGGCGGGGGAGGGCACAGATACGCAGTATTTT.